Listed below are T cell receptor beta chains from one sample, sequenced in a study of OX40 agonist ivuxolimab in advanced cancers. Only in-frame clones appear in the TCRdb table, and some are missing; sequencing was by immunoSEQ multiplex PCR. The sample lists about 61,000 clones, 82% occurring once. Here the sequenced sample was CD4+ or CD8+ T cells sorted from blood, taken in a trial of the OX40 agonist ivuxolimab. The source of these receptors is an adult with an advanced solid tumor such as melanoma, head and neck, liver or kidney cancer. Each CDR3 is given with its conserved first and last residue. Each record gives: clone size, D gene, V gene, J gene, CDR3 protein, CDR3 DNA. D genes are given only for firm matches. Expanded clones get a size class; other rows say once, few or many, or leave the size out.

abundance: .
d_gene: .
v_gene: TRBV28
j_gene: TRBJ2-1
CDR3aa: CASRQQAGQQFF
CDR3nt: TGTGCCAGCAGACAGCAGGCGGGCCAGCAGTTCTTC

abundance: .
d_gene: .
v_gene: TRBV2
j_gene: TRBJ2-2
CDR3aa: CASSPGQDTGELFF
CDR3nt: TGTGCCAGCAGTCCGGGACAAGACACCGGGGAGCTGTTTTTT

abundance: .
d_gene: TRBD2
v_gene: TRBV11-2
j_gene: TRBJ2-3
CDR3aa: CASSPRLAGVADTQYF
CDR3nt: TGTGCCAGCAGCCCCAGACTAGCGGGAGTGGCAGATACGCAGTATTTT

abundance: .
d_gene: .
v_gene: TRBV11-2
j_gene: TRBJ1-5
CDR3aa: CASSLDGHQPQHF
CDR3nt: TGTGCCAGCAGCTTAGATGGACATCAGCCCCAGCATTTT

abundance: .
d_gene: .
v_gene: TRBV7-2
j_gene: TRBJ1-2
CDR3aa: CASSPDRLYGYTF
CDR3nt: TGTGCCAGCAGCCCCGACAGGCTTTATGGCTACACCTTC

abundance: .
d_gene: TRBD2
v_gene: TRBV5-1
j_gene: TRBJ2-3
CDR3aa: CASSLALTSTQFTLSTDTQYF
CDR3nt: TGCGCCAGCAGCTTGGCCTTGACTAGCACCCAATTCACACTTAGCACAGATACGCAGTATTTT

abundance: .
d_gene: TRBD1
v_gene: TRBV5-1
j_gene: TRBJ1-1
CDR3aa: CASSPGQGNTEAFF
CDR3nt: TGCGCCAGCAGCCCTGGACAGGGGAACACTGAAGCTTTCTTT

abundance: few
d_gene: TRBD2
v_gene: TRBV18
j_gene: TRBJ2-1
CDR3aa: CASSPGLAGGERDNEQFF
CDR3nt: TGTGCCAGCTCACCGGGACTAGCGGGAGGCGAGCGGGACAATGAGCAGTTCTTC

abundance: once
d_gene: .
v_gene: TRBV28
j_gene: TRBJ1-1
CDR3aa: CASRLGLDTEAFF
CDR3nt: TGTGCCAGCAGGCTCGGGCTGGACACTGAAGCTTTCTTT

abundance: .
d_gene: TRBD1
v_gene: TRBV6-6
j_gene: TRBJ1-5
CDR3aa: CASRRRGQGSNQPQHF
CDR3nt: TGTGCCAGCCGGCGGAGGGGGCAGGGTAGCAATCAGCCCCAGCATTTT

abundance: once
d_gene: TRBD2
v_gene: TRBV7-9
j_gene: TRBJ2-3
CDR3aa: CASSLLSGSAADTQYF
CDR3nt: TGTGCCAGCAGCTTACTTAGCGGGAGTGCGGCAGATACGCAGTATTTT

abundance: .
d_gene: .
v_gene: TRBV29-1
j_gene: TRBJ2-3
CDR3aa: CSVSGAAFGDTQYF
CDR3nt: TGCAGCGTATCGGGCGCGGCCTTCGGAGATACGCAGTATTTT

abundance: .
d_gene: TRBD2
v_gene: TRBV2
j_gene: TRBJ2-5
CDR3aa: CASSEKLAGVGETQYF
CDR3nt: TGTGCCAGCAGTGAAAAACTAGCGGGAGTCGGGGAGACCCAGTACTTC

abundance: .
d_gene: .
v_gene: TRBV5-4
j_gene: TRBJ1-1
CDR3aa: CASSLSVGTEAFF
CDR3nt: TGTGCCAGCAGCTTGTCCGTGGGGACTGAAGCTTTCTTT

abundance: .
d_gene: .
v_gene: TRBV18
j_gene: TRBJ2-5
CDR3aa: CASSPEVRDFEYF
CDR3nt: TGTGCCAGCTCCCCAGAGGTCCGGGACTTTGAGTACTTC

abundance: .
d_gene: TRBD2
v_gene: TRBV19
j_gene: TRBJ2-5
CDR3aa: CASSRGVAAGEEGTQYF
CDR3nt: TGTGCCAGTAGTAGGGGGGTAGCGGCGGGAGAGGAAGGGACCCAGTACTTC